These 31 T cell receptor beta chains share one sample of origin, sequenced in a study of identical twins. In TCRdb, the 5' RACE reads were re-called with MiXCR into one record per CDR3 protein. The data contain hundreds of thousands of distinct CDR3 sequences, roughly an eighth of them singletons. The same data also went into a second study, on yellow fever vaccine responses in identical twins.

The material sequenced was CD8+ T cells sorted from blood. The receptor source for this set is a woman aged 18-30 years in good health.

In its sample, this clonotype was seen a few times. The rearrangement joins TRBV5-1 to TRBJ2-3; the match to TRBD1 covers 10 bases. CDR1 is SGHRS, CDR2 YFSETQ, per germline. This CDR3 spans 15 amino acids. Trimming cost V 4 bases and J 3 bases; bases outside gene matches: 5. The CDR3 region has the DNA TGCGCCAGCAGCACGGACAGGGGGAGGACAGATACGCAGTATTTT. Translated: CASSTDRGRTDTQYF.

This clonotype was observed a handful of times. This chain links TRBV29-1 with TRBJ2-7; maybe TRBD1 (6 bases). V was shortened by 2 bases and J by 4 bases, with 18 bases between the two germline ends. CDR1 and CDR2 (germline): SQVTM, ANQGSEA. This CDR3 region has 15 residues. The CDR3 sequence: CSVEIPRGQLYEQYF. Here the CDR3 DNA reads TGCAGCGTTGAAATTCCAAGGGGACAACTATACGAGCAGTACTTC.

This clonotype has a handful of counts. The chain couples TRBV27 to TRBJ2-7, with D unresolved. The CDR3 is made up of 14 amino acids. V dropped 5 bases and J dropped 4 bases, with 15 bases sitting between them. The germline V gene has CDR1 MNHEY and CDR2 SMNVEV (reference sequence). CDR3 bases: TGTGCCAGCAGTCCTAACCCAGACTGGTACGAGCAGTACTTC. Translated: CASSPNPDWYEQYF.

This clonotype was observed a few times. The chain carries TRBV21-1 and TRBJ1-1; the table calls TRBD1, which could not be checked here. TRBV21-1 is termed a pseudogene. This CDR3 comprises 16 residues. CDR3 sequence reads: CASSTRDRAFFTEAFF. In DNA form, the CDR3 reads TGTGCCAGCAGCACTCGGGACAGGGCTTTCTTCACTGAAGCTTTCTTT.

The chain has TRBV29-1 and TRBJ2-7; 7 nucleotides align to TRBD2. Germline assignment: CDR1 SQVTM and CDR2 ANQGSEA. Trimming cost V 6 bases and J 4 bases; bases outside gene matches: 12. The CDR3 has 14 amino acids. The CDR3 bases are TGCAGCGTCCAACCTAGCGGAGCAACTTACGAGCAGTACTTC. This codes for CSVQPSGATYEQYF.

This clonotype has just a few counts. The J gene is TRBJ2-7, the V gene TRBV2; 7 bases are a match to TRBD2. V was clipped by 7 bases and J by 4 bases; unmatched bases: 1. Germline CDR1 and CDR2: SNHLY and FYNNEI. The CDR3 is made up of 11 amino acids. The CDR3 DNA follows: TGTGCCAGCATCGGGGGGTACGAGCAGTACTTC. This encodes CASIGGYEQYF.

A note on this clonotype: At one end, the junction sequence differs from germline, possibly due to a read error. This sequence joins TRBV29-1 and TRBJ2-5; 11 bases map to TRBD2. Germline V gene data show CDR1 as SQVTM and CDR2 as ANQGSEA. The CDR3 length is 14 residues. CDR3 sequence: CSVGGLAVQEIQYF. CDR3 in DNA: TGCAGCGTTGGGGGACTAGCGGTGCAAGAGATCCAGTACTTC.

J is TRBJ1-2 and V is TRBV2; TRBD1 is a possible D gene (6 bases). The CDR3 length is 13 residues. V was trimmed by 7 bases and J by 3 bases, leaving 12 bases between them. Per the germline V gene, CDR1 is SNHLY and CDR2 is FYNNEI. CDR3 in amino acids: CASIGGPDYGYTF. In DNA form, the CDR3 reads TGTGCCAGCATTGGGGGGCCCGACTATGGCTACACCTTC.

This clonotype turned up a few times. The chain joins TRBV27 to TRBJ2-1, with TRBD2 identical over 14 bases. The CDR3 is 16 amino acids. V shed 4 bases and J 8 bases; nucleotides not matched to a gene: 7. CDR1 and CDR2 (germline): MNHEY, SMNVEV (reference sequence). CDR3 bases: TGTGCCAGCAGTTCAGGACTAGCGGGAGGTAACGATGAGCAGTTCTTC. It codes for CASSSGLAGGNDEQFF.

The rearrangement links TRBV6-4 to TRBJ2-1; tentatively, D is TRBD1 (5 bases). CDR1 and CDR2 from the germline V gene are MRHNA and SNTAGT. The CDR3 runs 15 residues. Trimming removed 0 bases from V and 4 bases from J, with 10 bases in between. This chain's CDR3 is CASSDSHRPYNEQFF. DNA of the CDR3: TGTGCCAGCAGTGACTCACACAGGCCATACAATGAGCAGTTCTTC.

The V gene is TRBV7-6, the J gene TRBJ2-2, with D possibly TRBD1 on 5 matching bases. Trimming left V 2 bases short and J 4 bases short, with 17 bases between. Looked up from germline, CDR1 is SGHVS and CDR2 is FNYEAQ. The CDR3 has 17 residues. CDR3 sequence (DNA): TGTGCCAGCAGCTTACCATCAGGGTATCCCCGCACCGGGGAGCTGTTTTTT. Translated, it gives CASSLPSGYPRTGELFF.

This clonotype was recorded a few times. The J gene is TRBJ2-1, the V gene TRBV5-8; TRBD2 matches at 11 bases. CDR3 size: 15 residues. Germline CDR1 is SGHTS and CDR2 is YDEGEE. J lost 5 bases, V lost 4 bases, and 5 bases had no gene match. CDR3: CASSHSGRADNEQFF. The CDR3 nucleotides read TGTGCCAGCAGCCATAGCGGGAGGGCCGACAATGAGCAGTTCTTC.

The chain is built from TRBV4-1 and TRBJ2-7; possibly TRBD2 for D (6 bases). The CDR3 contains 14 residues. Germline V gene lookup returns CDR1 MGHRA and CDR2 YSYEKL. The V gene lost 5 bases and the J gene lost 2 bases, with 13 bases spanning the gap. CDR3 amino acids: CASSAGSTPYEQYF. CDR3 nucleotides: TGCGCCAGCAGCGCCGGGAGTACCCCCTACGAGCAGTACTTC.

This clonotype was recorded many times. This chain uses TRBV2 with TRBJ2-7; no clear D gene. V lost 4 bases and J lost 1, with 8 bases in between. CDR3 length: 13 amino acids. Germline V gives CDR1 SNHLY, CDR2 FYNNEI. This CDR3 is CASSGADSYEQYF. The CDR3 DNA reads TGTGCCAGCAGTGGGGCGGATTCCTACGAGCAGTACTTC.

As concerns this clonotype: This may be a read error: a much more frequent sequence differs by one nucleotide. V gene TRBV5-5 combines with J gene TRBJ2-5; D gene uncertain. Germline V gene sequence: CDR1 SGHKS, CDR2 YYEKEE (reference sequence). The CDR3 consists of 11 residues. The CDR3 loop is CASSNTETQCF. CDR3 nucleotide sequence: TGTGCCAGCAGCAACACAGAGACCCAGTGCTTC.

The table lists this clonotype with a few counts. In DNA form, the CDR3 reads TGTGCCACCATCCCAGGATACGCGAACACCGGGGAGCTGTTTTTT. Protein sequence: CATIPGYANTGELFF. The chain combines TRBV28 with TRBJ2-2; D gene unclear. This CDR3 has 15 residues. Germline CDR1 MDHEN, CDR2 SYDVKM. V lost 10 bases to trimming and J lost 0 bases, with 15 bases between them.

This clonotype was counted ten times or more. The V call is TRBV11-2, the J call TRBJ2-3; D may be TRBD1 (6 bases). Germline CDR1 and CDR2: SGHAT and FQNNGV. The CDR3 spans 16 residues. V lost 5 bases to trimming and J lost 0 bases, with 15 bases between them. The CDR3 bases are TGTGCCAGCAGCCAGTGGGGGCGTTCAAGCACAGATACGCAGTATTTT. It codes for CASSQWGRSSTDTQYF.

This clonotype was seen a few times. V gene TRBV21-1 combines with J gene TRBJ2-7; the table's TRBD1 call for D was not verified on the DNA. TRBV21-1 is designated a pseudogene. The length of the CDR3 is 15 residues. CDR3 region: CASNPGQGLPYEQYV. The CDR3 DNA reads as TGTGCCAGCAATCCGGGACAGGGGCTCCCCTACGAGCAGTACGTC.

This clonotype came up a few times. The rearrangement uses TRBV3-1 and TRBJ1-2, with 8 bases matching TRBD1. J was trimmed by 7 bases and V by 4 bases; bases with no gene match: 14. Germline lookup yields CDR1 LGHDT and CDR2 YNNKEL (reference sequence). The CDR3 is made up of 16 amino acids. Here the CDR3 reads CASSRTREDRGVGYTF. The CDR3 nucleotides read TGTGCCAGCAGCCGCACGCGCGAAGACAGGGGCGTTGGCTACACCTTC.

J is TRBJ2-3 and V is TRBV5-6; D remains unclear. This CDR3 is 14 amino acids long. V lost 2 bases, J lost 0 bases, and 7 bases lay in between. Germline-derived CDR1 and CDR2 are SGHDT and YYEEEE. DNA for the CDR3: TGTGCCAGCAGCTTCTGGGTAAGCACAGATACGCAGTATTTT. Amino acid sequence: CASSFWVSTDTQYF.

The DNA of the CDR3 is TGTGCCAGCAGCTTCGGACAGGGGGCATCTGGCTACACCTTC. Its protein product is CASSFGQGASGYTF. The genes are TRBV13 and TRBJ1-2, with 11 bases that match TRBD1. Losses at the gene ends were 3 bases for V and 7 bases for J; bases not matched to a gene: 4. The CDR3 runs to 14 residues. CDR1 is PRHDT, CDR2 FYEKMQ, per germline (reference sequence).

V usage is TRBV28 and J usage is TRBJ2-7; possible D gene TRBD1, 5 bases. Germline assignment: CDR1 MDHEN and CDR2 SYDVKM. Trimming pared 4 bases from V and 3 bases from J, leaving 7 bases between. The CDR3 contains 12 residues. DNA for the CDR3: TGTGCCAGCAGTTATACAGGCTACGAGCAGTACGTC. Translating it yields CASSYTGYEQYV.

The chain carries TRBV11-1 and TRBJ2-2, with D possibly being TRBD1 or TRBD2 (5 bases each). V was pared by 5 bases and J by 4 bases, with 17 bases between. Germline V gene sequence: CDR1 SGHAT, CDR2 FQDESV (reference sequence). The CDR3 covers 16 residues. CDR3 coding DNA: TGTGCCAGCAGCCAACCCACCCGGGGCGGCACCGGGGAGCTGTTTTTT. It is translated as CASSQPTRGGTGELFF.

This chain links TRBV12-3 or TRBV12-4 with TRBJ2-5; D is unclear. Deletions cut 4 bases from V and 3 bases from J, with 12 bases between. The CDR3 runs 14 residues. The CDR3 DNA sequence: TGTGCCAGCAGTTCCTCAGACGGAGAAGAGACCCAGTACTTC. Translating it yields CASSSSDGEETQYF.

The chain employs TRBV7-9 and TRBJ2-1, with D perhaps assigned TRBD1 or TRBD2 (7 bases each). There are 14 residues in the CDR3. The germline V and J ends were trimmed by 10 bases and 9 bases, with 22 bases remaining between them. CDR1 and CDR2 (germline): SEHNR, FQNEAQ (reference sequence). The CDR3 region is CATGGGPAVGEQFF. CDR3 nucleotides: TGTGCCACAGGGGGGGGACCCGCCGTCGGTGAGCAGTTCTTC.

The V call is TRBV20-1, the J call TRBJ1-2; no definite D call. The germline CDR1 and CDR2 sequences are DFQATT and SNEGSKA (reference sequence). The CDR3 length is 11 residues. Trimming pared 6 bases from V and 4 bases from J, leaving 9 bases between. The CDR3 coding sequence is TGCAGTGCCCCCTACAGCTATGGCTACACCTTC. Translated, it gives CSAPYSYGYTF.

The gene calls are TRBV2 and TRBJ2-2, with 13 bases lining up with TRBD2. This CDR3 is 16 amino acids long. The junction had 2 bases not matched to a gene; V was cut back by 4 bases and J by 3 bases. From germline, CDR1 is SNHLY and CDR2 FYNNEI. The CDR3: CASSAGLAGDTGELFF. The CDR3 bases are TGTGCCAGCAGTGCAGGACTAGCGGGAGACACCGGGGAGCTGTTTTTT.

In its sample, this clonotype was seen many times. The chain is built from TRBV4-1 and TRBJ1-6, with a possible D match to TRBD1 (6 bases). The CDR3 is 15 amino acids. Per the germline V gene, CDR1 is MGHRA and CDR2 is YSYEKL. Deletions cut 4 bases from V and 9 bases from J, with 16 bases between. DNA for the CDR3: TGCGCCAGCAGCCGGTACAGGGTCTTCGGTTCACCCCTCCACTTT. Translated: CASSRYRVFGSPLHF.

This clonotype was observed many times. The CDR3 sequence: CASSFPGDQNEQFF. The CDR3 DNA sequence: TGTGCCAGCAGTTTTCCGGGTGATCAAAATGAGCAGTTCTTC. This chain links TRBV12-3 or TRBV12-4 with TRBJ2-1; D is unresolved. The V end lost 3 bases, the J end lost 7 bases, and 13 bases lay between the germline ends. The CDR3 is made up of 14 amino acids.

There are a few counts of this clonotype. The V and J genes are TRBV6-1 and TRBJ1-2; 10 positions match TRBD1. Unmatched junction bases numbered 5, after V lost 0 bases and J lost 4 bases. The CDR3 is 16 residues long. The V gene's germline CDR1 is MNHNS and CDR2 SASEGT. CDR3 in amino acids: CASSEADRGRSYGYTF. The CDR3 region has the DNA TGTGCCAGCAGTGAAGCAGACAGGGGGCGAAGCTATGGCTACACCTTC.

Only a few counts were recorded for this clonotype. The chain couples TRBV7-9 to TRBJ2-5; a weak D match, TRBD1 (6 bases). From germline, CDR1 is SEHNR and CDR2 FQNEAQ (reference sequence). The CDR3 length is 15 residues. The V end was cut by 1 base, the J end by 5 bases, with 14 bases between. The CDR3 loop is CASSLEYRDRETQYF. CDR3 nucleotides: TGTGCCAGCAGCTTAGAATACAGGGATCGGGAGACCCAGTACTTC. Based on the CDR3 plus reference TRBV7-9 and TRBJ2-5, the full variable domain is DTGVSQNPRHKITKRGQNVTFRCDPISEHNRLYWYRQTLGQGPEFLTYFQNEAQLEKSRLLSDRFSAERPKGSFSTLEIQRTEQGDSAMYLCASSLEYRDRETQYFGPGTRLLVL.